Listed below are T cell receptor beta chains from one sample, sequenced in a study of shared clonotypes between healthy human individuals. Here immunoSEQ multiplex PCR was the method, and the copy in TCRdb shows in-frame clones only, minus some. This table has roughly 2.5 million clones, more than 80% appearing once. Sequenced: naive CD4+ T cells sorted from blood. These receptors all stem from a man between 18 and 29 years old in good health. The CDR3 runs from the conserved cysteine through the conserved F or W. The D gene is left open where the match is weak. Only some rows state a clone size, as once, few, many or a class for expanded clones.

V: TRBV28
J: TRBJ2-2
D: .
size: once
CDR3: CATAGANTGELFF
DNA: TGTGCCACCGCTGGGGCGAACACCGGGGAGCTGTTTTTT

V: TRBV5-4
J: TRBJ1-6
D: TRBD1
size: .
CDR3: CASSLDRGNSPLHF
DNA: TGTGCCAGCAGCTTGGACAGGGGAAATTCACCCCTCCACTTT

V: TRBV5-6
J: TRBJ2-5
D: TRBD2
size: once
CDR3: CASSLALAGETQYF
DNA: TGTGCCAGCAGCTTGGCACTAGCGGGAGAGACCCAGTACTTC

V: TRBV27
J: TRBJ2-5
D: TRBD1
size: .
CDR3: CASRQQGAGETQYF
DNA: TGTGCCAGCAGACAACAGGGGGCGGGAGAGACCCAGTACTTC

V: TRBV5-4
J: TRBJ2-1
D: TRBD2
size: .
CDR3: CASSPTSGRDEQFF
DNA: TGTGCCAGCAGCCCCACTAGCGGGAGAGATGAGCAGTTCTTC

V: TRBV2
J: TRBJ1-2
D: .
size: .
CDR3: CASSVSNYGYTF
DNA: TGTGCCAGCAGTGTGTCTAACTATGGCTACACCTTC

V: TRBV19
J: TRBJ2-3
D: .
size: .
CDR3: CASRGGLSSTDTQYF
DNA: TGTGCCAGTAGAGGAGGGTTGTCTAGCACAGATACGCAGTATTTT

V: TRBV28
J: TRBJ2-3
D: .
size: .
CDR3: CASNLLTSTSTDTQYF
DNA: TGTGCCAGCAACCTCCTGACTAGTACTAGCACAGATACGCAGTATTTT

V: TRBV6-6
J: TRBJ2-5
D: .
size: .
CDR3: CASSYLAGTTRATQYF
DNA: TGTGCCAGCAGTTACTTAGCCGGGACAACCCGAGCGACCCAGTACTTC

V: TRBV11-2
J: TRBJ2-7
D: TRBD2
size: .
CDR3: CASSDLAGTSYEQYF
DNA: TGTGCCAGCAGCGATCTAGCGGGAACCTCCTACGAGCAGTACTTC

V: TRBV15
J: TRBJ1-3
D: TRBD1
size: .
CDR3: CATSILARTGQGNTIYF
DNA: TGTGCCACCAGCATCTTGGCCCGGACAGGGCAGGGAAACACCATATATTTT

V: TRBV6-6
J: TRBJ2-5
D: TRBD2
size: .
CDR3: CASRKLGLASETQYF
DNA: TGTGCCAGCAGGAAACTGGGACTAGCTAGCGAGACCCAGTACTTC

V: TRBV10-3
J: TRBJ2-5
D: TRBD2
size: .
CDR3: CAISDIAGAQETQYF
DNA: TGTGCCATCAGTGATATAGCGGGCGCCCAAGAGACCCAGTACTTC

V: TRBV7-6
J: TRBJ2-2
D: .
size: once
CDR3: CASSPLGGELFF
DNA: TGTGCCAGCAGCCCCTTGGGCGGGGAGCTGTTTTTT

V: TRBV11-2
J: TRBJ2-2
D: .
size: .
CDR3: CASSQGVTGELFF
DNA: TGTGCCAGCAGTCAAGGGGTCACCGGGGAGCTGTTTTTT

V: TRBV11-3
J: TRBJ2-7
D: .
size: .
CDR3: CASSLGVSEQYF
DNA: TGTGCCAGCAGCTTAGGTGTGAGCGAGCAGTACTTC

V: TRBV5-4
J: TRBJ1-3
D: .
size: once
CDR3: CASSPRDGSGNTIYF
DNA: TGTGCCAGCAGCCCCCGGGACGGATCTGGAAACACCATATATTTT

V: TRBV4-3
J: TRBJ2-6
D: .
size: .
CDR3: CASSQDRQSSGANVLTF
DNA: TGCGCCAGCAGCCAAGATCGGCAGAGCTCTGGGGCCAACGTCCTGACTTTC

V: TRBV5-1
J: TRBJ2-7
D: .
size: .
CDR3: CASSLSGVSSYEQYF
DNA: TGCGCCAGCAGCCTTAGCGGTGTGAGCTCCTACGAGCAGTACTTC

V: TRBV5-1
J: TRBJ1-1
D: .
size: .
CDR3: CASSLAAGGTEAFF
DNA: TGCGCCAGCAGCTTGGCAGCAGGAGGCACTGAAGCTTTCTTT

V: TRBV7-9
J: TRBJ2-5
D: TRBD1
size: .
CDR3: CASSYGQAYQETQYF
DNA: TGTGCCAGCAGCTACGGACAGGCCTACCAAGAGACCCAGTACTTC

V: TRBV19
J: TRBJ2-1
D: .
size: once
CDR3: CASSIRHNEQFF
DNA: TGTGCCAGTAGTATAAGGCACAATGAGCAGTTCTTC

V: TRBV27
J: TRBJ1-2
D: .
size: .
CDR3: CASSLVMGRNYGYTF
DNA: TGTGCCAGCAGTTTAGTAATGGGGCGGAACTATGGCTACACCTTC

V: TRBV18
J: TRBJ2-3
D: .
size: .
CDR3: CASSPTLAVSTDTQYF
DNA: TGTGCCAGCTCCCCTACTCTCGCGGTTAGCACAGATACGCAGTATTTT

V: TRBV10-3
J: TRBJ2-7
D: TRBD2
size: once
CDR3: CAIKTSGRSYEQYF
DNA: TGTGCCATCAAAACTAGCGGGAGGTCTTACGAGCAGTACTTC

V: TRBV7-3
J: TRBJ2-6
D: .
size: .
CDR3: CASSLTGSGANVLTF
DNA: TGTGCCAGCAGCTTAACTGGGTCGGGGGCCAACGTCCTGACTTTC

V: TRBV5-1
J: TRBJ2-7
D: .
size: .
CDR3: CASSLEGDSYEQYF
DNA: TGCGCCAGCAGCTTGGAGGGGGACTCCTACGAGCAGTACTTC